The sequence of this T cell receptor beta chain was determined in a study of T cell responses to AZD1222 COVID-19 vaccine. Study-wide findings and caveats: There were mostly white British donors and more females than males, and clonal diversity was possibly underestimated.

The data were produced by immunoSEQ multiplex PCR, yet TCRdb's version contains in-frame clones alone and is incomplete. The top ten clones hold around 3.3% of a sample with 110,000 or so clones, around 90% of them seen once. There are 14 residues in the CDR3. Trimming removed 7 bases from V and 2 bases from J, with 11 bases in between. The V gene's germline CDR1 is MDHEN and CDR2 SYDVKM. As for this clone: Its antigen is not known.

The J gene is TRBJ2-2, the V gene TRBV28; D ambiguous. This clonotype was sampled from an adult in good health. Here the sequenced sample was peripheral blood, taken on day 0 of MenACWY control vaccination. The DNA of the CDR3 is TGTGCCAGCACAGAACAGCTTAACACCGGGGAGCTGTTTTTT. Translated, it gives CASTEQLNTGELFF.